This T cell receptor beta chain was sequenced for a study of T cells expressing NK-cell markers. The wider study: Sequenced donors, eight in total, included seven who were HCMV-seropositive and one who was seronegative.

Notes on the study in general: Of the CD8+ T cells in roughly 6 donors, about 1.0-7.0% belonged to dominant NKG2C+ clonotypes. The study left the HCMV specificity of expanded NKG2C+ T cell clones unresolved.

TCR beta cDNA was generated via 5'RACE template switching incorporating UMIs. TCRdb reprocessed the 5' RACE reads and reports one entry per CDR3 protein, with no DNA. The record lists around 550,000 distinct CDR3 sequences, of which the ten most abundant hold approximately 3.5%. Germline lookup yields CDR1 SGHAT and CDR2 FQNNGV. The CDR3 runs 14 residues. A word on this clonotype: Antigen unknown.

This clonotype was sampled from a man aged 18-30 years in good health. The chain is built from TRBV11-2 and TRBJ2-1; without DNA, the TCRdb call of TRBD2 cannot be checked. The specimen sequenced was blood T cells: a sorted CD56 or NKG2C T cell subset, CD4+ or CD8+ T cells, or bulk PBMC T cells (not recorded which). CDR3 region: CAVEGLSSSGEQFF.